This T cell receptor beta chain is drawn from a study of beta chain features in type 1 diabetes. Study background: Patient and healthy donor groups were alike in age, gender and cell yields.

With 0 bases removed from V and 0 bases from J, the gap between germline ends came to 7 bases. Germline V CDR1 and CDR2: SGHRS, YFSETQ. This CDR3 has 15 residues. Study results and limitations: Patients' naive, central memory and Treg TCRB repertoires seemed closer to one another than those of healthy donors.

This clone turned up a few times. Its matching antigen is unknown. Other DNA variants within this sample encode the same CDR3. The authors reverse transcribed all of the isolated RNA, so sequencing captured expressed TCRB transcripts. Clones were sequenced by immunoSEQ multiplex PCR, and TCRdb holds only the in-frame ones, with some missing. The data show 600,000 to 650,000 clones, 15% to 17% seen once. The TCR comes from a man younger than 35 in good health. Sequenced: naive CD4+ T cells from blood. The rearrangement links TRBV5-1 to TRBJ1-3; TRBD1 is a possible D gene (6 bases). The CDR3 bases are TGCGCCAGCAGCTTGGAAGGGGGCTCTGGAAACACCATATATTTT. Its protein is CASSLEGGSGNTIYF.